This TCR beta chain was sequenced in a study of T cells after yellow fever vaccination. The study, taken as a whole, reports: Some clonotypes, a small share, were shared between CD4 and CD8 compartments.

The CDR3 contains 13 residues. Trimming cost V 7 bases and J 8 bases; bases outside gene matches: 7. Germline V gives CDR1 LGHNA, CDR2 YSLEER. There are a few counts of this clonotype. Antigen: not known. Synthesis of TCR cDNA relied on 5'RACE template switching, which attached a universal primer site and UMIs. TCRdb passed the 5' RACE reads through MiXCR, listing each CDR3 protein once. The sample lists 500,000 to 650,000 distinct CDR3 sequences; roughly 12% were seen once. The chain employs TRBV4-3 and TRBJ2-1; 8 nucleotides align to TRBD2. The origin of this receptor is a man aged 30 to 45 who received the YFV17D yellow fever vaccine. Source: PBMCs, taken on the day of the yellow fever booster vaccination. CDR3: CASIRLAQYEQFF. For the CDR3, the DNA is TGCGCCAGCATCCGACTAGCGCAATATGAGCAGTTCTTC.